These 26 T cell receptor beta chains originate from one sample sequenced in a study of T cells after yellow fever vaccination. Using its own MiXCR run on the 5' RACE reads, TCRdb lists one record per CDR3 protein. The sample contains about 510,000 distinct CDR3 sequences, 20% to 25% of which appear only once. Sequencing was performed on PBMCs, taken approximately 20 days after the first yellow fever vaccination. The source of these receptors is a man between 18 and 29 years old who received the YFV17D yellow fever vaccine.

This clonotype was observed a few times. This chain joins TRBV27 and TRBJ2-7; TRBD2 matches 8 bases. After removal of 3 bases from V and 3 bases from J, the junction contained 4 bases not matched to a gene. The CDR3 sequence is 14 residues long. Germline assignment: CDR1 MNHEY and CDR2 SMNVEV (reference sequence). The CDR3: CASSLRGDIYEQYF. The CDR3 coding sequence is TGTGCCAGCAGTTTGCGGGGGGACATCTACGAGCAGTACTTC.

The chain links TRBV7-2 to TRBJ2-2; 10 bases line up with TRBD2. V was pared by 6 bases and J by 0 bases, with 10 bases of the junction left unmatched. The CDR3 spans 18 residues. Per the germline V gene, CDR1 is SGHTA and CDR2 is FQGNSA. DNA for the CDR3: TGTGCCAGCAGTCTAGCGGGGGCCCAGTTCGCGAACACCGGGGAGCTGTTTTTT. It is translated as CASSLAGAQFANTGELFF.

This CDR3 is CASSLGNSGQGGSEAFF. CDR3 DNA sequence: TGCGCCAGCAGCTTGGGCAATTCGGGACAGGGAGGATCTGAAGCTTTCTTT. The chain combines TRBV5-1 with TRBJ1-1; 9 bases are a match to TRBD1. CDR1 and CDR2 (germline): SGHRS, YFSETQ. The CDR3 has 17 residues. J was trimmed by 6 bases and V by 0 bases; bases with no gene match: 12. The entire variable domain, with the rest obtained from reference TRBV5-1 and TRBJ1-1, is as follows: KAGVTQTPRYLIKTRGQQVTLSCSPISGHRSVSWYQQTPGQGLQFLFEYFSETQRNKGNFPGRFSGRQFSNSRSEMNVSTLELGDSALYLCASSLGNSGQGGSEAFFGQGTRLTVV.

A few counts support this clonotype. The rearrangement links TRBV12-3 or TRBV12-4 to TRBJ2-7, with D hard to call. The CDR3 length is 13 residues. Trimming cost V 0 bases and J 3 bases, with 6 bases left between them. The CDR3 sequence: CASSLAVDYEQYF. CDR3 DNA sequence: TGTGCCAGCAGTTTAGCGGTAGACTACGAGCAGTACTTC.

J is TRBJ1-6 and V is TRBV20-1, with 11 bases identical to TRBD1. The germline V gene has CDR1 DFQATT and CDR2 SNEGSKA (reference sequence). The V segment lost 3 bases and the J segment 9 bases; nucleotides outside the gene matches: 7. This CDR3 has 15 residues. As DNA, the CDR3 is TGCAGTGCTAGGGAACCCGGGACAGGGGGTTCACCCCTCCACTTT. This sequence encodes CSAREPGTGGSPLHF.

CDR3 nucleotides: TGTGCCAGCAGCTCCTCAGTACAGGGGAATGAGCAGTTCTTC. This encodes CASSSSVQGNEQFF. This chain connects TRBV7-3 to TRBJ2-1; TRBD1 aligns across 7 bases. Germline V gives CDR1 SGHTA, CDR2 FQGTGA. This CDR3 has 14 amino acids. V lost 4 bases to trimming and J lost 7 bases; unmatched junction nucleotides: 7.

The chain carries TRBV9 and TRBJ2-3; D is unresolved. Trimming removed 0 bases at V and 2 bases at J, with 10 bases between. Germline CDR1 reads SGDLS; CDR2 reads YYNGEE. This CDR3 comprises 15 residues. CDR3 protein: CASSVDRVVTDTQYF. The DNA of the CDR3 is TGTGCCAGCAGCGTAGATAGGGTGGTCACAGATACGCAGTATTTT.

This clonotype was counted only a few times. The rearrangement joins TRBV11-2 to TRBJ1-2; D unresolved. CDR3 length equals 12 residues. V was shortened by 5 bases and J by 5 bases, with 9 bases between the two germline ends. CDR1 is SGHAT and CDR2 is FQNNGV in the germline V gene. The CDR3 coding sequence is TGTGCCAGCAGCCAGTATGAGTATGGCTACACCTTC. Its translation is CASSQYEYGYTF.

This clonotype showed up just a few times. The J gene is TRBJ1-1, the V gene TRBV5-6, with TRBD1 as a possible D gene (5 bases). V was clipped by 3 bases and J by 3 bases, with 12 bases between them. CDR3 size: 14 residues. Germline V gene sequence: CDR1 SGHDT, CDR2 YYEEEE. CDR3 nucleotide sequence: TGTGCCAGCAGCTATTTCTTGGGGGACACTGAAGCTTTCTTT. Its protein is CASSYFLGDTEAFF.

J is TRBJ2-7 and V is TRBV7-9, with 9 positions matching TRBD1. After removal of 3 bases from V and 6 bases from J, the junction contained 0 bases not matched to a gene. The germline gives CDR1 SEHNR, CDR2 FQNEAQ (reference sequence). The CDR3 has 12 amino acids. CDR3 bases: TGTGCCAGCAGCTTGACAGGGGGCGAGCAGTACTTC. This gives the protein CASSLTGGEQYF.

V and J are TRBV9 and TRBJ2-3; TRBD2 agrees at 13 bases. The CDR3 is 18 residues long. Germline assignment: CDR1 SGDLS and CDR2 YYNGEE. Trimming removed 7 bases from V and 0 bases from J; junction bases left unmatched: 11. The CDR3 nucleotides read TGTGCCAGCTTCCTCCCGGGACTAGCGGGGCGAAGCACAGATACGCAGTATTTT. Translating gives CASFLPGLAGRSTDTQYF.

The CDR3 reads CASSRVDRANEKLFF. CDR3 nucleotides: TGCGCCAGCAGCCGGGTAGACAGAGCTAATGAAAAACTGTTTTTT. V and J are TRBV4-1 and TRBJ1-4; D might be TRBD1 (5 bases). This CDR3 is 15 amino acids long. Trimming stripped 4 bases from V and 3 bases from J, with 12 bases between. From germline, CDR1 is MGHRA and CDR2 YSYEKL.

The V gene is TRBV10-3, the J gene TRBJ2-3, with 8 bases fitting TRBD2. CDR1 ENHRY and CDR2 SYGVKD come from the germline V gene. V trimming: 0 bases; J trimming: 5 bases; junction bases outside the gene matches: 10. The CDR3 runs to 17 residues. CDR3 nucleotides: TGTGCCATCAGTGAGTCGAAGCTCGGGGGGGCAGGAGATACGCAGTATTTT. Translating it yields CAISESKLGGAGDTQYF.

The genes are TRBV27 and TRBJ2-1; D call uncertain. Germline CDR1 MNHEY, CDR2 SMNVEV (reference sequence). The CDR3 is 13 amino acids. The germline V and J ends were trimmed by 2 bases and 2 bases, with 4 bases remaining between them. DNA of the CDR3: TGTGCCAGCAGTTTAAGCCCCTACAATGAGCAGTTCTTC. Translation gives CASSLSPYNEQFF.

The chain links TRBV20-1 to TRBJ1-4, with 9 bases that match TRBD1. Germline loops: CDR1 DFQATT, CDR2 SNEGSKA (reference sequence). V lost 6 bases and J lost 8; bases outside the gene matches: 1. The CDR3 covers 11 residues. The CDR3, as DNA: TGCAGTGCAGGGACAGGGGAAAAACTGTTTTTT. Amino acid sequence: CSAGTGEKLFF.

This clonotype turned up a few times. V and J are TRBV5-1 and TRBJ2-3; D not resolved. The CDR3 totals 14 residues. Trimming took off 0 bases at V and 2 bases at J, with 7 bases between the two ends. Germline values: CDR1 SGHRS, CDR2 YFSETQ. This CDR3 is CASSLAMDTDTQYF. The CDR3 coding sequence is TGCGCCAGCAGCTTGGCCATGGACACAGATACGCAGTATTTT.

This chain's CDR3 is CASTQGLGTEAFF. DNA for the CDR3: TGTGCCAGCACCCAGGGTTTAGGGACTGAAGCTTTCTTT. The chain couples TRBV3-1 to TRBJ1-1; perhaps TRBD1 as D (5 bases). Germline V gene sequence: CDR1 LGHDT, CDR2 YNNKEL (reference sequence). V lost 7 bases, J lost 5 bases, and 14 bases lay in between. The CDR3 loop spans 13 amino acids. Filled out from reference TRBV3-1 and TRBJ1-1, the complete variable domain reads DTAVSQTPKYLVTQMGNDKSIKCEQNLGHDTMYWYKQDSKKFLKIMFSYNNKELIINETVPNRFSPKSPDKAHLNLHINSLELGDSAVYFCASTQGLGTEAFFGQGTRLTVV.

This chain uses TRBV20-1 with TRBJ2-7; 9 nucleotides line up with TRBD2. This CDR3 is built from 16 residues. The V gene end was trimmed by 3 bases and the J gene end by 6 bases; junction bases not matched to a gene: 15. Germline V gene data show CDR1 as DFQATT and CDR2 as SNEGSKA (reference sequence). CDR3 amino acids: CSARGLAGGPYGEQYF. CDR3 DNA: TGCAGTGCTAGGGGCTTGGCGGGGGGGCCTTATGGCGAGCAGTACTTC.

The chain carries TRBV20-1 and TRBJ2-1, with D possibly being TRBD2 (5 bases). Per the germline V gene, CDR1 is DFQATT and CDR2 is SNEGSKA (reference sequence). Trimming stripped 3 bases from V and 3 bases from J, with 15 bases between. This CDR3 contains 15 residues. DNA of the CDR3: TGCAGTGCTAGTCCATTGGACTTCCTCTACAATGAGCAGTTCTTC. Encoded protein: CSASPLDFLYNEQFF.

A few counts support this clonotype. The chain recombines TRBV7-3 with TRBJ2-7; 9 nucleotides match TRBD2. The germline V gene has CDR1 SGHTA and CDR2 FQGTGA. This CDR3 has 15 amino acids. V dropped 3 bases and J dropped 2; count of bases not matched to a gene: 5. The CDR3 DNA reads TGTGCCAGCAGCTTCAGCGGGGGGAGAGCCTACGAGCAGTACTTC. The encoded protein is CASSFSGGRAYEQYF.

This clonotype occurred a few times. The chain joins TRBV12-3 or TRBV12-4 to TRBJ1-1; D gene uncertain. This CDR3 contains 13 residues. V was trimmed by 2 bases and J by 1 base, leaving 5 bases between them. The DNA of the CDR3 is TGTGCCAGCAGTTTATTCCCGAACACTGAAGCTTTCTTT. Translated: CASSLFPNTEAFF.

The chain recombines TRBV6-2 or TRBV6-3 with TRBJ1-5, with a weak D call TRBD1 (6 bases). CDR1 and CDR2 from the germline V gene are MNHEY and SVGEGT. This CDR3 contains 14 residues. V lost 0 bases to trimming and J lost 4 bases, with 7 bases between them. Here the CDR3 DNA reads TGTGCCAGCAGTTACTCTACAGGGAATCAGCCCCAGCATTTT. It yields the protein CASSYSTGNQPQHF.

This clonotype has just a few counts. The rearrangement links TRBV5-1 to TRBJ2-7; 7 bases match TRBD2. Germline CDR1 and CDR2: SGHRS and YFSETQ. V lost 4 bases, J lost 0 bases, and 4 bases stayed unmatched. The CDR3 is 14 residues long. The CDR3 DNA is TGCGCCAGCAGCCCACCGGGAGGCTCCTACGAGCAGTACTTC. This codes for CASSPPGGSYEQYF.

This clonotype came up a few times. The chain combines TRBV25-1 with TRBJ1-1; no firm D call. The germline V gene has CDR1 MGHDK and CDR2 SYGVNS. V was pared by 1 base and J by 5 bases, with 14 bases between. This CDR3 is 15 amino acids long. CDR3 nucleotides: TGTGCCAGCAGTGAATCGTTGGTGGGCTGGACTGAAGCTTTCTTT. Translation gives CASSESLVGWTEAFF.

The table lists this clonotype with a few counts. The CDR3 region is CASLPAGGQTGELFF. In DNA form, the CDR3 reads TGTGCCAGCTTACCAGCGGGGGGGCAAACCGGGGAGCTGTTTTTT. The rearrangement joins TRBV27 to TRBJ2-2, with 10 nucleotides matching TRBD2. Per the germline V gene, CDR1 is MNHEY and CDR2 is SMNVEV (reference sequence). The J segment lost 5 bases and the V segment lost 8 bases, leaving 8 bases of the junction unmatched. The CDR3 is made up of 15 amino acids.

The rearrangement uses TRBV29-1 and TRBJ1-4; no reliable D call. Trimming cost V 7 bases and J 0 bases, with 15 bases left between them. The CDR3 runs to 15 residues. CDR1 is SQVTM, CDR2 ANQGSEA, per germline. The CDR3 bases are TGCAGCGCCGGACCCCCTGGGGCAACTAATGAAAAACTGTTTTTT. Protein product: CSAGPPGATNEKLFF.